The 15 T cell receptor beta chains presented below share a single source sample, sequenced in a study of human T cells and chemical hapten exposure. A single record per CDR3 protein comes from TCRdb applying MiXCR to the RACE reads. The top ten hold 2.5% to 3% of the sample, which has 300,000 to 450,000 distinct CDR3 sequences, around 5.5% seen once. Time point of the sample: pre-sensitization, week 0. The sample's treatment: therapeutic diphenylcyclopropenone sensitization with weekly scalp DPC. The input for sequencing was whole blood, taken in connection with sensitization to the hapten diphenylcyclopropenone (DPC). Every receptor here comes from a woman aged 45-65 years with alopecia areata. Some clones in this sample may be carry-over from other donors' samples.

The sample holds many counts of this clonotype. In DNA form, the CDR3 reads TGCGCCAGCAGCTTGACTAGCGGGAGTGCAGATACGCAGTATTTT. This translates into CASSLTSGSADTQYF. This chain uses TRBV5-1 with TRBJ2-3; 11 bases are a match to TRBD2. Germline CDR1 and CDR2: SGHRS and YFSETQ. This CDR3 contains 15 residues. J was trimmed by 4 bases and V by 1 base; bases with no gene match: 2.

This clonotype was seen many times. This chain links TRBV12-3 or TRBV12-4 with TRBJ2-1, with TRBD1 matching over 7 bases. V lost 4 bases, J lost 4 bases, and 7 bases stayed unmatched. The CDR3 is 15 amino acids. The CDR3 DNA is TGTGCCAGCAGTTCGCGTGGGACAGTGTACAATGAGCAGTTCTTC. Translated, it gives CASSSRGTVYNEQFF.

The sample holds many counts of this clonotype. CDR3 loop: CASSLEVRGSGQPQHF. The CDR3 DNA reads TGCGCCAGCAGCTTGGAGGTACGGGGCAGCGGGCAGCCCCAGCATTTT. This chain links TRBV5-1 with TRBJ1-5, with D possibly matching TRBD1 (5 bases). V shed 0 bases and J shed 7 bases, with 17 bases lying between them. Germline V gene data show CDR1 as SGHRS and CDR2 as YFSETQ. The CDR3 runs 16 residues. Variable domain in full (rest from reference TRBV5-1 and TRBJ1-5): KAGVTQTPRYLIKTRGQQVTLSCSPISGHRSVSWYQQTPGQGLQFLFEYFSETQRNKGNFPGRFSGRQFSNSRSEMNVSTLELGDSALYLCASSLEVRGSGQPQHFGDGTRLSIL.

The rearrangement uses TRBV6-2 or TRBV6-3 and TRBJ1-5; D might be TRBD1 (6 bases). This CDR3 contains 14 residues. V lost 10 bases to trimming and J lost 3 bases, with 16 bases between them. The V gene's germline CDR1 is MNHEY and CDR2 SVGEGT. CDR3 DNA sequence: TGTGCCACCATCCCGCAGGGGATCAATCAGCCCCAGCATTTT. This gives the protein CATIPQGINQPQHF.

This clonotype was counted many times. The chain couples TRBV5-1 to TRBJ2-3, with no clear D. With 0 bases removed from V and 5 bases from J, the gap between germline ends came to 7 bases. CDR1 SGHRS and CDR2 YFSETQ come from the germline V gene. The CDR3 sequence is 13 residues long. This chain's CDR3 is CASSLAGEDTQYF. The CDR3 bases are TGCGCCAGCAGCTTGGCTGGGGAAGATACGCAGTATTTT.

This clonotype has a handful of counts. CDR3 coding DNA: TGTGCCAGCAGTTTATATGCAGGCAGGCCTAACACTGAAGCTTTCTTT. Its translation is CASSLYAGRPNTEAFF. V usage is TRBV27 and J usage is TRBJ1-1, with D hard to call. This CDR3 has 16 amino acids. Between the trimmed V and J ends, which lost 1 base and 2 bases, there was a span of 14 bases. Per germline, CDR1 MNHEY and CDR2 SMNVEV (reference sequence).

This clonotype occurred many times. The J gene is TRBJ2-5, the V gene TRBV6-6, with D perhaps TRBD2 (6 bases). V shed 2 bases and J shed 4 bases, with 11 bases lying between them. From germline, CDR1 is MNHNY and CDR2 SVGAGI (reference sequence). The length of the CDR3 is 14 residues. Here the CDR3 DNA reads TGTGCCAGCAGTTACGCCCAGGGAGGAGAGACCCAGTACTTC. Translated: CASSYAQGGETQYF.

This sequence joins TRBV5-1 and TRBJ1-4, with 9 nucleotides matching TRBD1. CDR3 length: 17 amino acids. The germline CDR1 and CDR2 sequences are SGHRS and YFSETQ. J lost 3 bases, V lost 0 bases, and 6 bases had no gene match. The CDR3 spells CASSLAGTGKANEKLFF. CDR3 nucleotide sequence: TGCGCCAGCAGCTTGGCCGGGACAGGGAAAGCTAATGAAAAACTGTTTTTT.

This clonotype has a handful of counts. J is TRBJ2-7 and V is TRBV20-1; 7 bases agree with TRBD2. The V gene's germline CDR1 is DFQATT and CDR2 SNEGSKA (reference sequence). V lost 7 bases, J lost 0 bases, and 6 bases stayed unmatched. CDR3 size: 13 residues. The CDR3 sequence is CSVLAESSYEQYF. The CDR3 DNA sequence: TGCAGTGTCCTAGCGGAAAGCTCCTACGAGCAGTACTTC.

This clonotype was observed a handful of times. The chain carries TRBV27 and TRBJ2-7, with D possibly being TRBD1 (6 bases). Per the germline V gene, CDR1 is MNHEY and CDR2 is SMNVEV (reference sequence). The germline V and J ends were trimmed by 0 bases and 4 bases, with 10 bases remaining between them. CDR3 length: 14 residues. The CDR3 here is CASSLSTGIYEQYF. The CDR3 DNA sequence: TGTGCCAGCAGTTTATCGACAGGAATTTACGAGCAGTACTTC.

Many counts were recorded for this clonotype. The CDR3 region is CATSRSRAAGELFF. The CDR3 bases are TGTGCCACCAGCAGATCGAGGGCGGCCGGGGAGCTGTTTTTT. This chain joins TRBV15 and TRBJ2-2; possible D gene TRBD2, 5 bases. Germline CDR1 LNHNV, CDR2 YYDKDF (reference sequence). The CDR3 runs to 14 residues. Trimming left V 2 bases short and J 6 bases short, with 10 bases between.

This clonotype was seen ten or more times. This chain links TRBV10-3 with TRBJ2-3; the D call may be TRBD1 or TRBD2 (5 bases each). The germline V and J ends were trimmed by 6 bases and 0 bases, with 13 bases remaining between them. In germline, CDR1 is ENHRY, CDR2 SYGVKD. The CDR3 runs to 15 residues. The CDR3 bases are TGTGCCATCAGGGGCCGAGGGGCTAGCACAGATACGCAGTATTTT. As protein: CAIRGRGASTDTQYF.

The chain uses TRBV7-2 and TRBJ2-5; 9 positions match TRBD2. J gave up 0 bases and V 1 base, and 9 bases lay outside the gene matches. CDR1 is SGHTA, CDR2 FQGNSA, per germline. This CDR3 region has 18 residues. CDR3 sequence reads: CASSLGSGSRGYQETQYF. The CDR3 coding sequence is TGTGCCAGCAGCTTAGGTAGCGGGAGCCGGGGGTACCAAGAGACCCAGTACTTC.

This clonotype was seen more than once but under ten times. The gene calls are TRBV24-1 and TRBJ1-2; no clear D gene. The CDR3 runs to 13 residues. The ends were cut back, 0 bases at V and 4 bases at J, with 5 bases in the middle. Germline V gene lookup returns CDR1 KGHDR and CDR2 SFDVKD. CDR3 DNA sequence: TGTGCCACCAGTGATTTGCGCCCCTATGGCTACACCTTC. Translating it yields CATSDLRPYGYTF.

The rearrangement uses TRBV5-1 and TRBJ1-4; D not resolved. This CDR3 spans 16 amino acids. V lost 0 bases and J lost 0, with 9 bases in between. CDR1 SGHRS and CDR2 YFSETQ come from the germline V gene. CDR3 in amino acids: CASSLAGAPTNEKLFF. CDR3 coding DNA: TGCGCCAGCAGCTTGGCGGGAGCTCCAACTAATGAAAAACTGTTTTTT. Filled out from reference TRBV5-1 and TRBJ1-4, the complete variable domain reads KAGVTQTPRYLIKTRGQQVTLSCSPISGHRSVSWYQQTPGQGLQFLFEYFSETQRNKGNFPGRFSGRQFSNSRSEMNVSTLELGDSALYLCASSLAGAPTNEKLFFGSGTQLSVL.